The rows below give T cell receptor beta chains drawn from one sample of a study of blood T cells in healthy people across ages. One entry per CDR3 protein results from TCRdb running MiXCR on the 5' RACE reads. The table includes over 1,500,000 distinct CDR3 sequences, about two fifths detected once. Material for sequencing was blood. The receptors derive from a human donor in good health. Each CDR3 is given with its conserved first and last residue. Fields, in order: clone size, D gene, J gene, V gene, CDR3 DNA, CDR3 protein. D genes are given only for firm matches. Only part of the rows carry a size: once, few, many, or a class if the clone is expanded.

NA | NA | TRBJ2-2 | TRBV10-3 | TGTGCCACCGGAAGGGGGGGGGCCGGGGAGCTGTTTTTT | CATGRGGAGELFF
NA | NA | TRBJ1-1 | TRBV4-3 | TGCGCCAGCAGCGGTCCAATGAACACTGAAGCTTTCTTT | CASSGPMNTEAFF
NA | NA | TRBJ2-5 | TRBV11-2 | TGTGCCAGCAGCTTTAGTTTGACAAAGGAGCAGTACTTC | CASSFSLTKEQYF
NA | TRBD1 | TRBJ2-1 | TRBV5-1 | TGCGCCAGCAGGGGGGAGACAGGGAGTGAGCAGTTCTTC | CASRGETGSEQFF
NA | TRBD1 | TRBJ2-1 | TRBV7-9 | TGTGCCAGCAGCCTCGGACAGGAACTCAACAATGAGCAGTTCTTC | CASSLGQELNNEQFF
NA | NA | TRBJ2-4 | TRBV3-1 | TGTGCCAGCAGCCGGGCGTGGGAGGCCAAAAACATTCAGTACTTC | CASSRAWEAKNIQYF
NA | TRBD1 | TRBJ1-2 | TRBV6-6 | TGTGCCAGCAGTTCCCACCTCACCGGGACAGGGGCGAGCTACACCTTC | CASSSHLTGTGASYTF
NA | TRBD1 | TRBJ1-4 | TRBV20-1 | TGCAGTGCCCTTCCAGGGGGAGAAAAAGTGTTTTTT | CSALPGGEKVFF
few | NA | TRBJ1-1 | TRBV7-2 | TGTGCCAGCAGCTTAATCAGGACGCAAGCTTTCTTT | CASSLIRTQAFF
many | TRBD1 | TRBJ1-2 | TRBV29-1 | TGCAGCGTTCAACAGGGGAACTATGGCTACACCTTC | CSVQQGNYGYTF
NA | TRBD1 | TRBJ1-2 | TRBV20-1 | TGCAGTGTTTCGAATCCCGGGACAGGGGGCCGTGGCTACACCTTC | CSVSNPGTGGRGYTF
NA | NA | TRBJ2-1 | TRBV6-1 | TGTGCCAGCAGTGAAGCCCTCGATGTCAATGAGCAGTTCTTC | CASSEALDVNEQFF
NA | NA | TRBJ2-5 | TRBV6-5 | TGTGCCAGCATGAAAATTGGGGAGACCCAGTACTTC | CASMKIGETQYF
NA | NA | TRBJ1-5 | TRBV6-6 | TGTGCCAGCACTACAACAGGGTTGAGCAATCAGCCCCAGCATTTT | CASTTTGLSNQPQHF
NA | NA | TRBJ1-2 | TRBV20-1 | TGCAGTGCTAGACATCCGGGACGGGGCGCCTATGGCTACACCTTC | CSARHPGRGAYGYTF
few | NA | TRBJ2-1 | TRBV20-1 | TGCAGTGGAAGTAGCGGCTACAATGAGCAGTTCTTC | CSGSSGYNEQFF
NA | NA | TRBJ1-4 | TRBV4-1 | TGCGCCAGCAGCCTCTACGGGACGCAGTCGGCCCTTAATGAAAAACTGTTTTTT | CASSLYGTQSALNEKLFF
NA | TRBD1 | TRBJ1-4 | TRBV20-1 | TGCAGTGCTAGCTTCGGGACAGGGCGAGAAAAACTGTTTTTT | CSASFGTGREKLFF
once | NA | TRBJ1-2 | TRBV4-3 | TGCGCCAGCAGCCAATTTCTCGGGACATATGGCTACACCTTC | CASSQFLGTYGYTF
NA | NA | TRBJ2-2 | TRBV7-6 | TGTGCCAGCAGCTTAGTTCTCGGTCAGGCTACCGGGGAGCTGTTTTTT | CASSLVLGQATGELFF
NA | TRBD2 | TRBJ2-3 | TRBV20-1 | TGCAGTGTCCCCGCCAGAGGTCCGGGGGGAGGGATAGATACGCAGTATTTT | CSVPARGPGGGIDTQYF
NA | NA | TRBJ1-1 | TRBV9 | TGTGCCAGCAGCGTCAGAGGGCAGATGAACACTGAAGCTTTCTTT | CASSVRGQMNTEAFF
NA | NA | TRBJ1-2 | TRBV30 | TGTGCCTTTGGGCACGGAGGAGGCTACACCTTC | CAFGHGGGYTF
NA | NA | TRBJ1-1 | TRBV7-3 | TGTGCCACCTCGGGCGGAGGAATCATGAACACTGAAGCTTTCTTT | CATSGGGIMNTEAFF
NA | NA | TRBJ1-2 | TRBV7-9 | TGTGCCAGCAGCCCCCAGACAGGCGACTATGGCTACACCTTC | CASSPQTGDYGYTF
few | TRBD2 | TRBJ2-3 | TRBV10-3 | TGTGCCATCAGTGGGGGCGGGGACTACACAGATACGCAGTATTTT | CAISGGGDYTDTQYF